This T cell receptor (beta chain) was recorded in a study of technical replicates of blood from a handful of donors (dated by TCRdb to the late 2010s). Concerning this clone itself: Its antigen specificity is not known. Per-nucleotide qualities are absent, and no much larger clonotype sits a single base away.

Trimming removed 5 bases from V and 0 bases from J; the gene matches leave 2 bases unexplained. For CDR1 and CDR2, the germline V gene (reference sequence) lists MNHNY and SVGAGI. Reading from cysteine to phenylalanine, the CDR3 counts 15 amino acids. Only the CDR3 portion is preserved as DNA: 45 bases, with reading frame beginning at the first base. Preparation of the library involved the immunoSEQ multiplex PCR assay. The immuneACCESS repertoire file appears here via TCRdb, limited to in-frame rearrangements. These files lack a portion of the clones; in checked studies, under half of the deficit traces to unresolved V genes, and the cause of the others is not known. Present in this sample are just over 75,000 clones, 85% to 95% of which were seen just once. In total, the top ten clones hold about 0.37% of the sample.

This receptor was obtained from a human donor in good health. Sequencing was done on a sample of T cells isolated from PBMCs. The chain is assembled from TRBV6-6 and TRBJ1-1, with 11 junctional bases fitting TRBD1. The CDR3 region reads CASSGQGAMNTEAFF. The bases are TGTGCCAGCAGTGGACAGGGGGCGATGAACACTGAAGCTTTCTTT.